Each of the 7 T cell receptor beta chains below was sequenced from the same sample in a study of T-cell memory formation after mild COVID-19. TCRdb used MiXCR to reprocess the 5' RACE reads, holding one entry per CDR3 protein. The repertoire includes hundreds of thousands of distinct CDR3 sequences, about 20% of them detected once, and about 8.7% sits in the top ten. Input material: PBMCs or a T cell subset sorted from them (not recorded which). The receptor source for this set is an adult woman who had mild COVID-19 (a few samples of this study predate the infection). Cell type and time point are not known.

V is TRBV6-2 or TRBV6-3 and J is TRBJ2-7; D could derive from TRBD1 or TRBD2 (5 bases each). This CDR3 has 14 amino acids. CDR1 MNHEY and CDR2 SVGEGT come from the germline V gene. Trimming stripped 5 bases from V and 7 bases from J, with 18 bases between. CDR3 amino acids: CASSTWDPKEEQYF. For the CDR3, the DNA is TGTGCCAGCAGTACTTGGGACCCGAAGGAGGAGCAGTACTTC.

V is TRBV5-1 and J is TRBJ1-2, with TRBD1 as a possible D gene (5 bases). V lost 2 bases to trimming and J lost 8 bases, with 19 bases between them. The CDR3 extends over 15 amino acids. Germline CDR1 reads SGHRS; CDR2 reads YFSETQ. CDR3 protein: CASSLSFGAERGYTF. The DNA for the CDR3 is TGCGCCAGCAGCTTATCGTTTGGGGCAGAGCGGGGCTACACCTTC.

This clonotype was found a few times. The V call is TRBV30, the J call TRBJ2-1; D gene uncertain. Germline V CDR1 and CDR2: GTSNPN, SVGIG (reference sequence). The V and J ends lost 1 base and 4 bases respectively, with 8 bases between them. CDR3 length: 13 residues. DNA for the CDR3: TGTGCCTGGAGTGCCCTTTATTACAATGAGCAGTTCTTC. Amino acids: CAWSALYYNEQFF.

CDR3 DNA sequence: TGTGCCAGCAGTCCCTCCCGGTGGGCTAACTATGGCTACACCTTC. This codes for CASSPSRWANYGYTF. The chain combines TRBV12-3 or TRBV12-4 with TRBJ1-2, with D unresolved. V was clipped by 5 bases and J by 0 bases, with 13 bases between them. The CDR3 is 15 amino acids.

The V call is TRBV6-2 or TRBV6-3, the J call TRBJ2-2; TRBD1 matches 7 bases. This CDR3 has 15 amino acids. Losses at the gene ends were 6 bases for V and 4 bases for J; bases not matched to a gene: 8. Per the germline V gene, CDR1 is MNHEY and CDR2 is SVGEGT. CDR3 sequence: CASRSGGSGTGELFF. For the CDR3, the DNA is TGTGCCAGCAGATCAGGGGGAAGCGGCACCGGGGAGCTGTTTTTT.

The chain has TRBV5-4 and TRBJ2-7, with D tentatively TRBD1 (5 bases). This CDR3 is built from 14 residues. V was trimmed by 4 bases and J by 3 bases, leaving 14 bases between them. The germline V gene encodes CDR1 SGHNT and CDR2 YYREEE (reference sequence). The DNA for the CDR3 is TGTGCCAGCAGCGGTGGCAGGGTCGGCTACGAGCAGTACTTC. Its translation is CASSGGRVGYEQYF.

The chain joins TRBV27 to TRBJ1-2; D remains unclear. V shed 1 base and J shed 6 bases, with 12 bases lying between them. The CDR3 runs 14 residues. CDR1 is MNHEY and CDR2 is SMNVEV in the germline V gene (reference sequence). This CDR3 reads CASSLFSSPNGYTF. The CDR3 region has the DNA TGTGCCAGCAGTTTATTTTCCAGCCCTAATGGCTACACCTTC.